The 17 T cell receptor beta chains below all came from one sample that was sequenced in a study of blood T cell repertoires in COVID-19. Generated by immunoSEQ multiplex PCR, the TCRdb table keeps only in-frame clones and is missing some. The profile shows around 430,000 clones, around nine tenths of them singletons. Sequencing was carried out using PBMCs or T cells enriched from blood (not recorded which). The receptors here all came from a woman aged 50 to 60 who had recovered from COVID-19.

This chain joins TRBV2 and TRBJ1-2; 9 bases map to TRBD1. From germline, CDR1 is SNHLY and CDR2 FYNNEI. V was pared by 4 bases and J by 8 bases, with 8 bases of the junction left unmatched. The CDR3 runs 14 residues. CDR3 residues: CASSGTGQGFGYTF. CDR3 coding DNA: TGTGCCAGCAGTGGAACTGGACAGGGGTTCGGCTACACCTTC.

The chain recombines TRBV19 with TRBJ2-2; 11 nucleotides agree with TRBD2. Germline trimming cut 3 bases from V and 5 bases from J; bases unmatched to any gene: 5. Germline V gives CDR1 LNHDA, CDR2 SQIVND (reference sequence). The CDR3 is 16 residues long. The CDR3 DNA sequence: TGTGCCAGTAGTATTAGCGGGGGGGCCGTAACCGGGGAGCTGTTTTTT. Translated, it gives CASSISGGAVTGELFF.

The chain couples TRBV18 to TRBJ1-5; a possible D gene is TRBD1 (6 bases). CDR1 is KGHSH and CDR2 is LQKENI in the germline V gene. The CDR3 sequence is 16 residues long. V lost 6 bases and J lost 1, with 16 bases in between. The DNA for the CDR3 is TGTGCCAGCTCTCCGAATCAGGGGTTCAGCAATCAGCCCCAGCATTTT. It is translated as CASSPNQGFSNQPQHF.

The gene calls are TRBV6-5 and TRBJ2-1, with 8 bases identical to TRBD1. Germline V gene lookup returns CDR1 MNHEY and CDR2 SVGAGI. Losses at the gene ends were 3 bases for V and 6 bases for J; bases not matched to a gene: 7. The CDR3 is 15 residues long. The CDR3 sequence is CASSYTDRASNEQFF. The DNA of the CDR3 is TGTGCCAGCAGTTATACGGACAGGGCCAGCAATGAGCAGTTCTTC.

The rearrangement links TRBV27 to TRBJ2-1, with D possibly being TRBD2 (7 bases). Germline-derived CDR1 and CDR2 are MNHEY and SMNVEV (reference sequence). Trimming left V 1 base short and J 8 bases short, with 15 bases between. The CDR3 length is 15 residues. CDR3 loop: CASSLYGGRLDEQFF. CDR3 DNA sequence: TGTGCCAGCAGTTTATACGGGGGGCGGTTGGATGAGCAGTTCTTC.

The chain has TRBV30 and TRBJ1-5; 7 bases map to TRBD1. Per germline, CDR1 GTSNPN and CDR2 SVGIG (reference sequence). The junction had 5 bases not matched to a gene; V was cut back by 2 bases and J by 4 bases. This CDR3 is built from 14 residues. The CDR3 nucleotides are TGTGCCTGGAGTTCGACAGGGTCTAATCAGCCCCAGCATTTT. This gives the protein CAWSSTGSNQPQHF.

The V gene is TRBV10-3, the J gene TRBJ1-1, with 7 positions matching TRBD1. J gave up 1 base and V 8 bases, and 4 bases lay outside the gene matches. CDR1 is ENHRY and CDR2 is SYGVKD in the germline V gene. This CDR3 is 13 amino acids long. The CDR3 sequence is CAIGTAENTEAFF. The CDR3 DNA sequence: TGTGCCATCGGGACAGCGGAGAACACTGAAGCTTTCTTT.

CDR3 residues: CASSDNPMDRGSRGYTF. In DNA, the CDR3 is TGTGCCAGCAGTGACAACCCCATGGACAGGGGATCGCGAGGCTACACCTTC. This chain connects TRBV6-4 to TRBJ1-2; TRBD1 agrees at 9 bases. Losses at the gene ends were 2 bases for V and 8 bases for J; bases not matched to a gene: 15. The CDR3 spans 17 residues. Germline CDR1 is MRHNA and CDR2 is SNTAGT.

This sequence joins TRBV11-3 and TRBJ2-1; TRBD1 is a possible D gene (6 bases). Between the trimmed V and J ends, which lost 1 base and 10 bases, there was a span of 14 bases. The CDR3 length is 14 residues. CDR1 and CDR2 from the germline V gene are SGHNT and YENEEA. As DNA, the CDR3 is TGTGCCAGCAGCTTAGGGTATGGGGGCGCGGAGCAGTTCTTC. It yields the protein CASSLGYGGAEQFF.

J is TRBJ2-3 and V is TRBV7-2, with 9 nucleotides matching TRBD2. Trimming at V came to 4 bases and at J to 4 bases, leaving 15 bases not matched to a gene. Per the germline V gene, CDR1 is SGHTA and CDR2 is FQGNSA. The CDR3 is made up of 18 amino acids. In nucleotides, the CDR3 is TGTGCCAGCAGCTATAATCTGGGCGGGGGGGCCGGTTCAGATACGCAGTATTTT. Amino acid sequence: CASSYNLGGGAGSDTQYF.

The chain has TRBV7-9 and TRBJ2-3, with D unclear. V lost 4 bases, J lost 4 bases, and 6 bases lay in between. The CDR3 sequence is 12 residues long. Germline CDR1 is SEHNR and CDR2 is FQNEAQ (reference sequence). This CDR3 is CASSSSADTQYF. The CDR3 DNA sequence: TGTGCCAGCAGCTCGAGCGCAGATACGCAGTATTTT.

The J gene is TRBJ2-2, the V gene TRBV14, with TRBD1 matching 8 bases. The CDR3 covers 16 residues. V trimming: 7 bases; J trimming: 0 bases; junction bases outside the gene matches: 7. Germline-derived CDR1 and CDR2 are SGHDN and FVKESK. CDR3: CASTLTGGPNTGELFF. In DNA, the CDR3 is TGTGCCAGCACCCTCACAGGGGGGCCGAACACCGGGGAGCTGTTTTTT. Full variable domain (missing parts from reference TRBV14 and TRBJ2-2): EAGVTQFPSHSVIEKGQTVTLRCDPISGHDNLYWYRRVMGKEIKFLLHFVKESKQDESGMPNNRFLAERTGGTYSTLKVQPAELEDSGVYFCASTLTGGPNTGELFFGEGSRLTVL.

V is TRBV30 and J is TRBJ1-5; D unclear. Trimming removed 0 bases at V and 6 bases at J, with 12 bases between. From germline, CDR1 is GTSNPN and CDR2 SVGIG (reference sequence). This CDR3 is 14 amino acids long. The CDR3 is CAWSVLRGVQPQHF. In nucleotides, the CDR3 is TGTGCCTGGAGTGTACTCCGGGGAGTTCAGCCCCAGCATTTT.

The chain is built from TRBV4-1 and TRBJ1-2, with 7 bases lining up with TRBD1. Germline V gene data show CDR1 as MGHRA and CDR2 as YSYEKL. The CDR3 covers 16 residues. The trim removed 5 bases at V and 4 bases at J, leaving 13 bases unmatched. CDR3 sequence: CASSIKDRELGYGYTF. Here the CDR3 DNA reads TGCGCCAGCAGCATCAAAGACAGGGAATTAGGCTATGGCTACACCTTC.

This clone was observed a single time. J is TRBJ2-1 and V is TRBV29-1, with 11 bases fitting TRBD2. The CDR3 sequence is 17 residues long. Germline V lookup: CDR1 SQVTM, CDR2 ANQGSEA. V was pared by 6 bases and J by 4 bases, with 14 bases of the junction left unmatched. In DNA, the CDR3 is TGCAGCGTGGAGTTAGCGGGGGGGCCGGGTCGGTACAATGAGCAGTTCTTC. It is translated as CSVELAGGPGRYNEQFF.

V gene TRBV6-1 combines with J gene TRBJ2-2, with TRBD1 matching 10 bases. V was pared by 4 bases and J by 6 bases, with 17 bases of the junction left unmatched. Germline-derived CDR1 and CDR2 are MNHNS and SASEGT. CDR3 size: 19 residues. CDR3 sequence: CASSGWPGQGTVTPGELFF. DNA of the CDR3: TGTGCCAGCAGTGGCTGGCCGGGACAGGGGACGGTAACGCCCGGGGAGCTGTTTTTT.

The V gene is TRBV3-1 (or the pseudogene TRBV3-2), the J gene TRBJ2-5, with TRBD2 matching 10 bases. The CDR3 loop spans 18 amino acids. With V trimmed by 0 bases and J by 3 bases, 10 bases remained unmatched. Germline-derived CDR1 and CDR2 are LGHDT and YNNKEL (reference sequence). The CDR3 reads CASSQDRPSGGSKETQYF. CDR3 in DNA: TGTGCCAGCAGCCAAGATAGGCCTAGCGGGGGCTCAAAAGAGACCCAGTACTTC.